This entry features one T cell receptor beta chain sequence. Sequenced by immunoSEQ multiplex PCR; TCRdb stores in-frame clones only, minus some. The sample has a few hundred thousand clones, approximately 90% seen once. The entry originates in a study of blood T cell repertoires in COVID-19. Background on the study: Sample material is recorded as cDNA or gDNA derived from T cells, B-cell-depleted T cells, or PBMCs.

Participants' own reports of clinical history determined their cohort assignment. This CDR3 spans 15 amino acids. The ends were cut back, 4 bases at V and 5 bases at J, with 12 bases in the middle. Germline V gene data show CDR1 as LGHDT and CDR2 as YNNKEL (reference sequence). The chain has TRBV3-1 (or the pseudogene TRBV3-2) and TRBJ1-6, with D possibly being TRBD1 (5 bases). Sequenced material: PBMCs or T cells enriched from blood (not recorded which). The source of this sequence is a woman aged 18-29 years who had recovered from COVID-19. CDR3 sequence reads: CASSRGQVNNSPLHF. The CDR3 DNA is TGTGCCAGCAGCCGAGGACAAGTTAATAATTCACCCCTCCACTTT.